Listed here are 26 T cell receptor beta chains from one sample, sequenced in a study of blood T cell repertoires in COVID-19. TCRdb's copy holds only in-frame clones and misses some; the assay was immunoSEQ multiplex PCR. The sample has 310,000 or so clones; approximately 90% are singletons. Sequences were obtained from PBMCs or T cells enriched from blood (not recorded which). The receptors were sampled from a woman in her forties who had recovered from COVID-19.

In its sample, this clone was seen once. The chain carries TRBV4-1 and TRBJ2-1, with a possible D match to TRBD2 (5 bases). V shed 4 bases and J shed 4 bases, with 11 bases lying between them. The CDR3 spans 14 residues. Germline V gene sequence: CDR1 MGHRA, CDR2 YSYEKL. CDR3 in amino acids: CASSPEERYNEQFF. The CDR3 DNA reads TGCGCCAGCAGCCCGGAGGAAAGGTACAATGAGCAGTTCTTC.

The J gene is TRBJ2-3, the V gene TRBV4-3, with 10 bases fitting TRBD2. Germline-derived CDR1 and CDR2 are LGHNA and YSLEER. This CDR3 has 19 amino acids. V lost 1 base to trimming and J lost 5 bases; unmatched junction nucleotides: 15. In DNA form, the CDR3 reads TGCGCCAGCAGCCAAGTAACTTGGACTAGCGGAGTTGGGGGAGATACGCAGTATTTT. It codes for CASSQVTWTSGVGGDTQYF.

The chain carries TRBV28 and TRBJ2-7; 9 positions match TRBD2. After removal of 3 bases from V and 5 bases from J, the junction contained 8 bases not matched to a gene. The CDR3 has 15 amino acids. Germline assignment: CDR1 MDHEN and CDR2 SYDVKM. The CDR3 region is CASSFVGREGNEQYF. For the CDR3, the DNA is TGTGCCAGCAGTTTCGTAGGGCGGGAGGGAAACGAGCAGTACTTC.

The chain uses TRBV24-1 and TRBJ2-3; 8 positions agree with TRBD1. The junction had 8 bases not matched to a gene; V was cut back by 4 bases and J by 6 bases. The CDR3 extends over 15 amino acids. The germline CDR1 and CDR2 sequences are KGHDR and SFDVKD. The DNA for the CDR3 is TGTGCCACCAGTGAGACCCGGGACAGGATGGATACGCAGTATTTT. Translated, it gives CATSETRDRMDTQYF.

This chain links TRBV7-2 with TRBJ1-4; 8 nucleotides align to TRBD1. This CDR3 is built from 14 residues. Germline V gene sequence: CDR1 SGHTA, CDR2 FQGNSA. The V segment lost 2 bases and the J segment 8 bases; nucleotides outside the gene matches: 4. CDR3 region: CASSLQGAEEKLFF. Here the CDR3 DNA reads TGTGCCAGCAGCTTACAGGGGGCGGAGGAAAAACTGTTTTTT.

This clone was counted a single time. V is TRBV2 and J is TRBJ1-2; the match to TRBD1 covers 12 bases. The CDR3 is 15 residues long. Germline V gene lookup returns CDR1 SNHLY and CDR2 FYNNEI. V gave up 2 bases and J gave up 8 bases; unmatched junction bases: 6. CDR3 loop: CASSELGQGAWGYTF. In DNA, the CDR3 is TGTGCCAGCAGTGAATTGGGACAGGGGGCTTGGGGCTACACCTTC.

The chain links TRBV7-2 to TRBJ2-1; TRBD1 matches 7 bases. Germline loops: CDR1 SGHTA, CDR2 FQGNSA. V lost 0 bases, J lost 4 bases, and 6 bases stayed unmatched. The CDR3 spans 16 residues. The CDR3 is CASSLARDSSYNEQFF. In DNA, the CDR3 is TGTGCCAGCAGCTTAGCTCGGGACAGCAGTTACAATGAGCAGTTCTTC.

The chain combines TRBV24-1 with TRBJ2-1; 7 nucleotides align to TRBD1. Germline loops: CDR1 KGHDR, CDR2 SFDVKD. The CDR3 spans 15 residues. Germline trimming cut 5 bases from V and 5 bases from J; bases unmatched to any gene: 8. In DNA form, the CDR3 reads TGTGCCACCAGTGCGACAGGGCTACCCCACAATGAGCAGTTCTTC. Translating gives CATSATGLPHNEQFF.

The chain couples TRBV30 to TRBJ1-2; D is possibly TRBD1 (6 bases). CDR1 is GTSNPN and CDR2 is SVGIG in the germline V gene (reference sequence). The CDR3 loop spans 14 amino acids. Trimming left V 0 bases short and J 4 bases short, with 12 bases between. In DNA form, the CDR3 reads TGTGCCTGGAGTGTAGGGGGGGCACCCTATGGCTACACCTTC. It yields the protein CAWSVGGAPYGYTF.

The chain links TRBV30 to TRBJ1-1; D may be TRBD1 (6 bases). With 0 bases removed from V and 4 bases from J, the gap between germline ends came to 15 bases. Per the germline V gene, CDR1 is GTSNPN and CDR2 is SVGIG (reference sequence). The CDR3 length is 15 residues. The CDR3 loop reads CAWSVWGQGLTEAFF. In DNA form, the CDR3 reads TGTGCCTGGAGTGTTTGGGGGCAGGGGCTCACTGAAGCTTTCTTT.

This clone was counted a single time. This sequence joins TRBV7-9 and TRBJ2-7; TRBD1 matches at 7 bases. There are 17 residues in the CDR3. Germline V gene sequence: CDR1 SEHNR, CDR2 FQNEAQ (reference sequence). Unmatched junction bases numbered 13, after V lost 0 bases and J lost 5 bases. CDR3 nucleotide sequence: TGTGCCAGCAGCTTAGCGCCCGACAGGGTGAAAAAAAACGAGCAGTACTTC. Translation gives CASSLAPDRVKKNEQYF.

This clone was picked up a small number of times. The chain combines TRBV10-3 with TRBJ1-1; TRBD1 is a possible D gene (5 bases). The CDR3 is made up of 13 amino acids. Looked up from germline, CDR1 is ENHRY and CDR2 is SYGVKD. Deletions cut 6 bases from V and 1 base from J, with 9 bases between. The CDR3 here is CAISDDRNTEAFF. The DNA of the CDR3 is TGTGCCATCAGCGACGACAGGAACACTGAAGCTTTCTTT.

The CDR3 reads CASTGGEGRETQYF. In DNA, the CDR3 is TGTGCCAGCACCGGGGGAGAAGGGAGGGAGACCCAGTACTTC. The chain is built from TRBV7-2 and TRBJ2-5, with D perhaps matching TRBD2 (6 bases). CDR3 size: 14 residues. Trimming took 7 bases from V and 5 from J, leaving 17 bases between them. Germline loops: CDR1 SGHTA, CDR2 FQGNSA.

The chain has TRBV4-3 and TRBJ1-4; D not resolved. This CDR3 region has 16 residues. V lost 0 bases to trimming and J lost 8 bases, with 16 bases between them. The germline CDR1 and CDR2 sequences are LGHNA and YSLEER. The CDR3 spells CASSQEAPYLSEKLFF. The CDR3 region has the DNA TGCGCCAGCAGCCAAGAAGCGCCCTACCTGTCCGAAAAACTGTTTTTT.

With regard to this clone: Relative to the germline gene, one junction end is altered; a read error may explain this. CDR3 nucleotide sequence: TGCGCCAGCAGCCAAGAACCGGTAGGGGGGGCTTCCTTCAATGAGCAGTTCTTC. Translation gives CASSQEPVGGASFNEQFF. The rearrangement uses TRBV4-1 and TRBJ2-1; perhaps TRBD2 as D (7 bases). CDR1 and CDR2 from the germline V gene are MGHRA and YSYEKL. This CDR3 comprises 18 residues.

The chain has TRBV28 and TRBJ1-1; TRBD1 aligns across 9 bases. This CDR3 has 16 residues. Germline V gene lookup returns CDR1 MDHEN and CDR2 SYDVKM. V trimming: 8 bases; J trimming: 2 bases; junction bases outside the gene matches: 12. In DNA, the CDR3 is TGTGCCAGCGGAGTGTGGGGACAGGGATTTAACACTGAAGCTTTCTTT. Translated, it gives CASGVWGQGFNTEAFF. Full variable domain (missing parts from reference TRBV28 and TRBJ1-1): DVKVTQSSRYLVKRTGEKVFLECVQDMDHENMFWYRQDPGLGLRLIYFSYDVKMKEKGDIPEGYSVSREKKERFSLILESASTNQTSMYLCASGVWGQGFNTEAFFGQGTRLTVV.

The chain has TRBV5-4 and TRBJ2-5; 9 bases align to TRBD2. Germline V gene sequence: CDR1 SGHNT, CDR2 YYREEE (reference sequence). The CDR3 spans 16 residues. The J segment lost 4 bases and the V segment lost 4 bases, leaving 11 bases of the junction unmatched. CDR3 region: CASSDLSGRSGETQYF. The CDR3 nucleotides are TGTGCCAGCAGCGATCTAAGCGGGAGGTCGGGAGAGACCCAGTACTTC.

The chain combines TRBV7-8 with TRBJ2-7, with 9 bases identical to TRBD1. Trimming at V came to 8 bases and at J to 3 bases, leaving 11 bases not matched to a gene. This CDR3 spans 15 amino acids. Germline assignment: CDR1 SGHVS and CDR2 FQNEAQ. The CDR3 DNA is TGTGCCAGCCAGACCTCCGGGACAGGGAACTACGAGCAGTACTTC. Its translation: CASQTSGTGNYEQYF.

The chain carries TRBV28 and TRBJ2-2; 8 nucleotides line up with TRBD2. The CDR3 contains 15 residues. Germline V lookup: CDR1 MDHEN, CDR2 SYDVKM. V lost 5 bases and J lost 4; bases outside the gene matches: 6. The CDR3 region is CASSPGGAATGELFF. The CDR3 coding sequence is TGTGCCAGCAGTCCGGGGGGGGCCGCCACCGGGGAGCTGTTTTTT. Based on the CDR3 plus reference TRBV28 and TRBJ2-2, the full variable domain is DVKVTQSSRYLVKRTGEKVFLECVQDMDHENMFWYRQDPGLGLRLIYFSYDVKMKEKGDIPEGYSVSREKKERFSLILESASTNQTSMYLCASSPGGAATGELFFGEGSRLTVL.

V usage is TRBV6-5 and J usage is TRBJ1-6, with TRBD1 matching 9 bases. The CDR3 consists of 14 residues. In germline, CDR1 is MNHEY, CDR2 SVGAGI. Losses at the gene ends were 5 bases for V and 10 bases for J; bases not matched to a gene: 6. The DNA for the CDR3 is TGTGCCAGCAGTACCTACAGGGGGCGGTCACCCCTCCACTTT. Amino acids: CASSTYRGRSPLHF.

The chain recombines TRBV18 with TRBJ2-1; the D gene is possibly TRBD2 (5 bases). Trimming removed 3 bases from V and 6 bases from J, with 12 bases in between. CDR1 and CDR2 from the germline V gene are KGHSH and LQKENI. The CDR3 runs 14 residues. This chain's CDR3 is CASSPGEGPNEQFF. Written as DNA, the CDR3 is TGTGCCAGCTCACCGGGAGAGGGCCCCAATGAGCAGTTCTTC.

The rearrangement uses TRBV5-5 and TRBJ2-3; D is unclear. This CDR3 region has 12 residues. V was trimmed by 0 bases and J by 6 bases, leaving 5 bases between them. Germline V gene data show CDR1 as SGHKS and CDR2 as YYEKEE (reference sequence). The CDR3 nucleotides are TGTGCCAGCAGCTTGGCCAGGGATACGCAGTATTTT. Translating gives CASSLARDTQYF. Full variable domain (outside the CDR3, taken from reference TRBV5-5 and TRBJ2-3): DAGVTQSPTHLIKTRGQQVTLRCSPISGHKSVSWYQQVLGQGPQFIFQYYEKEERGRGNFPDRFSARQFPNYSSELNVNALLLGDSALYLCASSLARDTQYFGPGTRLTVL.

The CDR3 DNA sequence: TGTGCCAGCAGTTTGGTAGCCACCTACAATGAGCAGTTCTTC. As protein: CASSLVATYNEQFF. The chain recombines TRBV27 with TRBJ2-1; D ambiguous. The CDR3 spans 14 residues. V dropped 3 bases and J dropped 2 bases, with 8 bases sitting between them. Germline V gene lookup returns CDR1 MNHEY and CDR2 SMNVEV (reference sequence).

The V and J genes are TRBV3-1 (or the pseudogene TRBV3-2) and TRBJ2-2; D is uncertain. Per germline, CDR1 LGHDT and CDR2 YNNKEL (reference sequence). The ends were cut back, 1 base at V and 3 bases at J, with 6 bases in the middle. This CDR3 has 14 amino acids. This CDR3 reads CASSQGRYTGELFF. CDR3 DNA: TGTGCCAGCAGCCAAGGGCGGTACACCGGGGAGCTGTTTTTT.

The chain recombines TRBV20-1 with TRBJ1-4; D is unclear. CDR1 is DFQATT, CDR2 SNEGSKA, per germline (reference sequence). V gave up 3 bases and J gave up 6 bases, with 11 bases separating them. The length of the CDR3 is 13 residues. This chain's CDR3 is CSASDQVDEKLFF. In DNA form, the CDR3 reads TGCAGTGCTAGTGACCAGGTTGATGAAAAACTGTTTTTT.

The chain has TRBV10-3 and TRBJ2-5; possibly TRBD1 for D (5 bases). CDR1 ENHRY and CDR2 SYGVKD come from the germline V gene. The CDR3 sequence is 19 residues long. Trimming cost V 1 base and J 2 bases, with 23 bases left between them. The CDR3 reads CAISELGTLRTYQQETQYF. Here the CDR3 DNA reads TGTGCCATCAGTGAGTTAGGAACCCTCAGGACATACCAACAAGAGACCCAGTACTTC.